This TCR beta chain was sequenced in a study of cytomegalovirus exposure and HLA in healthy donors (dated by TCRdb to between 2016 and 2019). As for the study more broadly: In an earlier analysis of 587 of the donors, around 300 Gb of sequence data and 90 million to 130 million unique TCR beta sequences from about 180 million T cells were reported. Of the 300 to 500 genotyped donors, 80% to 90% were placed in the genetic ancestry cluster associated with self-reported Caucasian donors. Among some 400 genotyped donors of the cohort, an average of approximately 220,000 unique TCR beta nucleotide sequences was sequenced per donor, of which roughly 18% were non-productive. Because of strong linkage in the cohort, roughly 5 DR-DQ haplotypes were treated as single units for association and clustering. Roughly 300 gigabases of sequencing data and approximately 85 million unique TCR sequences were included in an early release covering roughly 600 HLA-typed donors. Every repertoire in the discovery cohort had been generated on one and the same sequencing platform. Donor age, sex, ethnicity and CMV serostatus were compiled together with the repertoire data. An earlier analysis of 587 of the donors used high-throughput TCR beta sequencing to judge whether each TCR beta V gene segment behaved as functional or pseudogenic. A later genetic analysis took genome-wide SNP genotypes for about 65% of the roughly 670 donors and used that subset as a discovery cohort. The study was designed to test whether signatures of past pathogen exposure could be identified by cataloging public T cell receptors. HLA typing covered class I and class II loci at four-digit resolution. A later analysis re-analyzed previously published TCR beta repertoires from 550 to 700 donors and added high-resolution HLA genotyping to study TCR occurrence patterns. Typing coverage differed by locus: A, B, C, DRB1 and DQB1 were typed in roughly 629-630 donors, DQA1 in roughly 510, DPA1 in nearly 610, and DPB1 in approximately 450. The T cell repertoires of around 670 subjects were profiled by immunosequencing and related to cytomegalovirus serostatus. The later analysis used no new phenotypic data to find candidate immune exposures, relying instead on TCR beta sequences and their occurrence across donors. To predict cytomegalovirus infection status, the study brought together high-throughput TCR immunosequencing, statistical association of individual TCRs with disease status, and machine learning. Along with the roughly 700-subject first cohort, a separate validation cohort of over a hundred different subjects was used.

Library construction relied on the immunoSEQ multiplex PCR assay. The multiplex PCR relied on a mix of 60 forward primers for TCR Vbeta segments and 13 reverse primers for TCR Jbeta segments. A multiplex PCR assay on genomic DNA amplified the CDR3 region of rearranged TCR beta genes. The amplified TCR beta libraries were sequenced on the Illumina HiSeq System as 87-base-pair reads. In the original analysis: A later analysis tallied around 82 million unique TCR beta chains across the 660 or so repertoires, and about 10 million of those chains were shared by two or more donors. Raw reads were error-corrected and collapsed into unique sequences by a nearest-neighbor algorithm in which closely related sequences were merged to remove PCR and sequencing errors. CDR3 sequences were aligned to IMGT reference sequences to assign V, D and J gene segments. For a sequence to be retained, at least a six-nucleotide match to both a V gene segment and a J gene segment was required. A rearrangement was called productive if the CDR3 had no stop codons and remained in frame with V and J, and every other rearrangement was called non-productive. CDR3 was defined according to IMGT convention as the region running from the second conserved V-encoded cysteine to the conserved J-encoded phenylalanine. In an earlier analysis of roughly 610 of the donors, sequences lacking an unambiguous match to a single V gene segment were excluded. In an earlier analysis of a few hundred of the donors, V segments were called functional above 56.7% productive rearrangements and were called segregating when the between-donor standard deviation exceeded 5%. A statistical classification framework was built for diagnosing cytomegalovirus status from the catalog of TCR beta chain sequences. In a later analysis, V and J genes were assigned by comparing TCR nucleotide sequences against IMGT/GENE-DB human TR gene sequences. Using the TCRdist pipeline, a later analysis assigned CDR3 sequences along with most-parsimonious VDJ recombination scenarios. A later analysis defined each TCR beta chain by its CDR3 amino acid sequence plus V-gene family, and excluded reads lacking a unique V-gene family. A later analysis removed nearly 600 highly shared, low-generation-probability nucleotide sequences to deal with suspected cross-contamination and a sequencing artifact. In a later analysis, a clonal expansion index was calculated for each public chain from normalized within-repertoire ranks of inferred template counts. In a later analysis, generation probabilities were computed using a VDJ recombination model fitted to out-of-frame rearrangements, and the results were checked against IGoR. In a later analysis, hypergeometric tests were used to score TCR-TCR, TCR-HLA and TCR-CMV co-occurrence, with a repertoire-size bias correction applied to TCR pairs. In a later analysis, false discovery rates were estimated by permuting HLA or CMV assignments 20 times. In a later analysis, co-occurring TCRs were grouped using DBSCAN, and TCRdist sequence similarity was added for clustering within HLA-allele-positive subsets. Repertoires with fewer than 30,000 or more than 120,000 public chains, plus five repertoires with anomalous nucleotide sharing, were excluded from co-occurrence clustering. As stored in TCRdb, this immuneACCESS dataset retains in-frame rearrangements with V and J assigned. A fraction of the clones does not appear; measured against another copy, unresolved V genes explain less than half of the discrepancy, and the remainder lacks a known reason. From that table come the V and J calls and clone size; the DNA was used to work out D and trimming. The sample has fewer than 120,000 clones on record, about three quarters of them singletons. The biggest ten clones account for around 2.9% of the sample.

Cut back by 6 bases and 7 bases, the V and J ends lie 12 bases apart. The CDR3 has 12 amino acids, counting the end cysteine and phenylalanine. The read is trimmed to its CDR3 DNA, 36 bases read in frame from base 1. For this clone: Its antigen remains unidentified. The sample holds no much larger clone one base away, and base qualities are not on file.

The cohort consisted of approximately 670 healthy bone marrow donors. At the time of sampling, all cohort members were nominally healthy, though unrecorded immune exposures were likely present. The donor tested CMV seropositive, placing the donor among the 250 to 300 seropositive members of the cohort. A peripheral blood sample was collected from each donor, and TCR beta sequencing was performed on peripheral blood mononuclear cells. Genomic DNA extraction from the blood cell samples was performed with the Qiagen DNeasy Blood Extraction Kit. Broader findings and caveats from the paper: A later analysis found that HLA-associated TCR beta chains were more clonally expanded and had lower generation probabilities than equally common non-associated chains. Roughly uniform sequencing depth across donors was assumed in presence/absence analyses, although this assumption may not hold. A further reported finding was that TCR beta sequences accurately predicted the HLA-A and HLA-B alleles for most subjects in the first cohort. Correlated functional status among segregating V segments might reflect linkage disequilibrium, but an unknown experimental factor could not be ruled out. In a later analysis, TCR association rates were found to vary across HLA loci, with the most associated TCRs seen for DRB1 alleles and the fewest for HLA-C alleles. The authors suggested that the approach could potentially be generalized to other disease states and immunological phenotypes. Across donors, most TCR sequences were observed very rarely, whereas some public TCRs were present in many individuals. When HLA alleles, especially DR and DQ, strongly co-occurred, attributing TCR associations to individual alleles was difficult. Because some donors lacked HLA typing at each locus, the association tests relied only on the typed subset. Most CMV-associated TCR beta chains appeared to be HLA-restricted in a later analysis, and the HLA associations seemed to be driven largely by CMV exposure. According to a later analysis, parvovirus B19, influenza, CMV and Epstein-Barr virus appeared linked to several top co-occurrence clusters. Compared with the approximately 670-donor mean, donors in an Asian-associated ancestry cluster had fewer N-insertions in productive TCRs, according to a later genetic analysis. V-gene and J-gene trimming of TCR beta chains was associated with a missense DCLRE1C variant in a later genetic analysis, and the association was replicated in an independent cohort. The earlier analysis of approximately 540 of the donors excluded approximately 15 rarely observed V segments, including chromosome 9 orphons, because counts were too low. Three of the identified cytomegalovirus-associated TCR beta chains were confirmed in vitro to be specific for cytomegalovirus antigens. A total of 164 TCR beta chains were listed by the study as associated with cytomegalovirus. At a false discovery rate of 0.05, a later analysis linked about 16,000 TCR beta sequences to specific HLA alleles. In an earlier analysis of 587 of the donors, most TCR beta V segments appeared in productive rearrangements about 87% or about 30% of the time, broadly matching IMGT annotations. The classifier was reported to diagnose cytomegalovirus status with high specificity and sensitivity in both the original cohort and the validation cohort. The sequencing pipeline was judged likely to have produced a cluster of highly shared sequence variants as a technical artifact. For the cohort, immune exposure information was limited to CMV serostatus. Only TCR beta chains were sequenced in this cohort, and the absence of alpha or paired-chain data limited detectable features. Because the 87-base-pair reads could not distinguish some IMGT-functional V segments, including TRBV6-2 and TRBV6-3, those segments were excluded.

Sequenced sample: PBMCs. This clonotype originated in an older woman in good health and CMV-seropositive. The sequence is built from TRBV23-1 and TRBJ1-2; the D gene is perhaps TRBD1, from 6 matching bases. Being an ORF, TRBV23-1 has a function that is uncertain. For the CDR3, the sequence is CASSPIRGGYTF. The base sequence is TGCGCCAGCAGCCCCATCAGGGGTGGCTACACCTTC.